The present entry profiles one T cell receptor beta chain with its context. Which antigen it targets is not known. Per-base qualities were not stored, and no clone one base away is much larger. The cohort comprised 550 to 700 healthy bone marrow donors. All cohort members were sampled while nominally healthy, although unrecorded immune exposures were likely present. The donor tested CMV seropositive, placing the donor among the 250 to 350 seropositive members of the cohort. Every donor gave a peripheral blood sample, and the peripheral blood mononuclear cells from that sample were used for TCR beta sequencing. The Qiagen DNeasy Blood Extraction Kit was used to extract genomic DNA from the blood cell samples. The CDR3 covers 15 residues, taking in both the cysteine and the phenylalanine. Only the CDR3 part of the read is kept: 45 bases, read in frame from the first base. The germline V gene provides CDR1 SGHNT and CDR2 YENEEA. For this chain, trimming is 4 bases at the V end and 0 bases at the J end, and the number of junction bases without a gene match is 5.

This record comes from a study of cytomegalovirus exposure and HLA in healthy donors (dated by TCRdb to about 2017). The study in broad terms: An earlier analysis of roughly 570 of the donors reported over 250 Gb of sequence data and 117 million unique TCR beta sequences obtained from around 190 million T cells. Roughly 290 gigabases of sequencing data and around 85 million unique TCR sequences made up an early release that covered about 640 HLA-typed donors. The genetic ancestry cluster associated with self-reported Caucasian donors included 65% to 90% of the roughly 410 genotyped donors. The study was designed to test whether signatures of past pathogen exposure could be identified by cataloging public T cell receptors. The study used immunosequencing to profile the T cell repertoires of approximately 640 subjects and linked those repertoires to cytomegalovirus serostatus. Along with the approximately 600-subject first cohort, a separate validation cohort of 120 different subjects was used. High-throughput TCR immunosequencing, statistical association of individual TCRs with disease status, and machine learning were combined to predict cytomegalovirus infection status. A later analysis re-examined previously published TCR beta repertoires from just over 650 donors and added high-resolution HLA genotyping to investigate patterns of TCR occurrence. Rather than using new phenotypic data, the later analysis identified candidate immune exposures from TCR beta sequences and from how often those sequences occurred across donors. In an earlier analysis of roughly 580 of the donors, high-throughput TCR beta sequencing was used to judge whether each TCR beta V gene segment behaved as functional or pseudogenic. Donor age, sex, ethnicity and CMV serostatus were compiled alongside the repertoire data. A later genetic analysis used genome-wide SNP genotypes for 398 of the 666 donors, treating that subset as a discovery cohort. All discovery cohort repertoires had been generated using a single sequencing platform. Class I and class II HLA loci were covered by the typing at four-digit resolution. Typing coverage varied by locus: roughly 620-640 donors for A, B, C, DRB1 and DQB1; 500 to 550 for DQA1; around 610 for DPA1; under 490 for DPB1. Because of strong linkage in the cohort, roughly five DR-DQ haplotypes were treated as single units for association and clustering. Among 398 genotyped donors of the cohort, an average of about 240,000 unique TCR beta nucleotide sequences were sequenced per donor, roughly 20% of them non-productive.

Overall results and qualifications from the work: For the cohort, immune exposure information was limited to CMV serostatus. A group of highly shared sequence variants was considered likely to be a technical artifact of the sequencing pipeline. A further reported finding was that TCR beta sequences accurately predicted the HLA-A and HLA-B alleles for most subjects in the first cohort. According to a later analysis, parvovirus B19, influenza, CMV and Epstein-Barr virus appeared linked to several top co-occurrence clusters. Across donors, most TCR sequences were observed very rarely, whereas some public TCRs were present in many individuals. Cytomegalovirus status was reported to be diagnosed by the classifier with high specificity and sensitivity in both the original and validation cohorts. When HLA alleles, especially DR and DQ, strongly co-occurred, TCR associations were difficult to assign to individual alleles. In vitro tests confirmed that a few of the cytomegalovirus-associated TCR beta chains recognize cytomegalovirus antigens. Compared with the approximately 670-donor mean, donors in an Asian-associated ancestry cluster had fewer N-insertions in productive TCRs, according to a later genetic analysis. Some IMGT-functional V segments, including TRBV6-2 and TRBV6-3, could not be told apart with the 87-base-pair reads, so those segments were excluded. Presence/absence analyses assumed roughly uniform sequencing depth across donors, an assumption that may not hold. A later analysis associated about 17,000 TCR beta sequences with specific HLA alleles at a false discovery rate of 0.05. The study listed over 150 TCR beta chains as associated with cytomegalovirus. Correlated functional status among segregating V segments might reflect linkage disequilibrium, but an unknown experimental factor could not be ruled out. The cohort was sequenced for TCR beta chains only, and without alpha or paired-chain data the features that could be detected were limited. A later genetic analysis associated a missense DCLRE1C variant with V-gene and J-gene trimming of TCR beta chains, and an independent cohort replicated the association. An earlier analysis of roughly 570 of the donors showed that most TCR beta V segments appeared in productive rearrangements either about 87% or about 30% of the time, which broadly matched IMGT annotations. The earlier analysis of 587 of the donors excluded fewer than 20 rarely observed V segments, including chromosome 9 orphons, because counts were too low. In a later analysis, the rate of TCR association differed among HLA loci, with DRB1 alleles having the most associated TCRs and HLA-C alleles having the fewest. In a later analysis, most CMV-associated TCR beta chains were found to appear HLA-restricted, with HLA associations seemingly driven largely by CMV exposure. It was suggested by the authors that the approach could potentially be generalized to other disease states and immunological phenotypes. Because HLA typing was missing for some donors at each locus, association tests included only the typed subset. Compared with equally common non-associated chains, HLA-associated TCR beta chains in a later analysis were more clonally expanded and had lower generation probabilities.

Receptors were amplified or captured by the immunoSEQ multiplex PCR assay. For the multiplex PCR, a mixture combining 60 forward primers for TCR Vbeta segments and 13 reverse primers for TCR Jbeta segments was used. A multiplex PCR assay on genomic DNA amplified the CDR3 region of rearranged TCR beta genes. Amplified TCR beta libraries were sequenced as 87-base-pair reads on the Illumina HiSeq System. The paper's processing steps were these. A later analysis tallied 70 million to 100 million unique TCR beta chains across the 640 or so repertoires, and around 10 million of those chains were shared by two or more donors. Raw reads were error-corrected and collapsed into unique sequences with a nearest-neighbor algorithm that merged closely related sequences to remove PCR and sequencing errors. To assign V, D and J gene segments, CDR3 sequences were aligned to IMGT reference sequences. Each retained sequence needed at least a six-nucleotide match to both a V gene segment and a J gene segment. Rearrangements were classified as productive when the CDR3 lacked stop codons and remained in frame with V and J, and all other rearrangements were classified as non-productive. CDR3 was defined by IMGT convention, running from the second conserved V-encoded cysteine to the conserved J-encoded phenylalanine. The earlier analysis of about 570 of the donors excluded any sequence lacking an unambiguous match to a single V gene segment. In an earlier analysis of approximately 500 of the donors, a V segment was called functional when productive rearrangements were above 56.7%, and segregating when the standard deviation between donors exceeded 5%. A statistical classification framework was built for diagnosing cytomegalovirus status from the catalog of TCR beta chain sequences. In a later analysis, TCR nucleotide sequences were compared against IMGT/GENE-DB human TR gene sequences so that V and J genes could be assigned. The TCRdist pipeline was used in a later analysis to assign CDR3 sequences and most-parsimonious VDJ recombination scenarios. In a later analysis, each TCR beta chain was defined by its CDR3 amino acid sequence together with its V-gene family, and reads lacking a unique V-gene family were excluded. As a way to deal with suspected cross-contamination and a sequencing artifact, a later analysis dropped roughly 620 nucleotide sequences that were highly shared and had low generation probability. For each public chain, a later analysis derived a clonal expansion index from normalized ranks of inferred template counts within each repertoire. Generation probabilities in a later analysis came from a VDJ recombination model fitted to out-of-frame rearrangements, and those results were checked against IGoR. Hypergeometric tests were used in a later analysis to score TCR-TCR, TCR-HLA and TCR-CMV co-occurrence, with a repertoire-size bias correction applied to the TCR pairs. False discovery rates were estimated in a later analysis by permuting HLA or CMV assignments 20 times. In a later analysis, co-occurring TCRs were grouped using DBSCAN, with TCRdist sequence similarity added in when clustering inside HLA-allele-positive subsets. Co-occurrence clustering excluded repertoires with fewer than 30,000 or more than 120,000 public chains, plus five with anomalous nucleotide sharing. TCRdb took over this immuneACCESS table, retaining in-frame rearrangements with V and J assigned. Such tables are incomplete; in checked studies, under half of the missing clones stem from an unresolved V gene, and the remainder is unexplained. V, J and clone size reflect that table, while D and trimming were determined from the DNA. This sample is represented by approximately 140,000 clones; 79% of them were singletons. The leading ten clones occupy around 6.5% of the sample.

Material: PBMCs. This TCR derives from a man over 45 in good health and CMV-seropositive. Here the chain combines TRBV11-3 and TRBJ1-2, with TRBD1 matching 7 junction bases. The CDR3 protein: CASSSGTDTNYGYTF. The DNA sequence is given as TGTGCCAGCAGCTCCGGGACAGACACTAACTATGGCTACACCTTC.